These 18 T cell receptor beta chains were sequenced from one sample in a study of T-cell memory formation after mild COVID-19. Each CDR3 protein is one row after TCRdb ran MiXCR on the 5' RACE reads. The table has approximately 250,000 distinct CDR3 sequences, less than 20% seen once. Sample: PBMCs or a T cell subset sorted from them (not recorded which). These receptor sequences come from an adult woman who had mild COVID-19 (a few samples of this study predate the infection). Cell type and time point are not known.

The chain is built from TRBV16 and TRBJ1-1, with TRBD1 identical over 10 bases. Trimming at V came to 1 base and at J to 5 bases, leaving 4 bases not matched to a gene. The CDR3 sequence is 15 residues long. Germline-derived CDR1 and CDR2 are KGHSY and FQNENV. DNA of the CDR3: TGTGCCAGCAGCCAATTAAGGACAGGGGGAACTGAAGCTTTCTTT. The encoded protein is CASSQLRTGGTEAFF.

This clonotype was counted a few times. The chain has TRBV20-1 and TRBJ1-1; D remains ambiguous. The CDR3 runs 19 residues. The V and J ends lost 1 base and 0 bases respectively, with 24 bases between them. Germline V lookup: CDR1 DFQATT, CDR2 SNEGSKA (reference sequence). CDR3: CSARVTTGPSKFLNTEAFF. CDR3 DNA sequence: TGCAGTGCTAGAGTGACGACCGGCCCTTCCAAATTCCTGAACACTGAAGCTTTCTTT.

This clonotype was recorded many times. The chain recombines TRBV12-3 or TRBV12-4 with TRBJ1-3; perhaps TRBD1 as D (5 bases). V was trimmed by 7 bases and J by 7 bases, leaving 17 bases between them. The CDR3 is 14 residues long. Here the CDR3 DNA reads TGTGCCAGCAATCCCCGGGGGAGTAGTAACACCATATATTTT. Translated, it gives CASNPRGSSNTIYF.

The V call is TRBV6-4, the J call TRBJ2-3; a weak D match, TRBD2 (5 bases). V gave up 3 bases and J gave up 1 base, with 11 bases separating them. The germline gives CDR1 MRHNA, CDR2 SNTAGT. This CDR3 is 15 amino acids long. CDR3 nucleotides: TGTGCCAGCAGTGAGGGCGGGCCCGGCACAGATACGCAGTATTTT. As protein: CASSEGGPGTDTQYF.

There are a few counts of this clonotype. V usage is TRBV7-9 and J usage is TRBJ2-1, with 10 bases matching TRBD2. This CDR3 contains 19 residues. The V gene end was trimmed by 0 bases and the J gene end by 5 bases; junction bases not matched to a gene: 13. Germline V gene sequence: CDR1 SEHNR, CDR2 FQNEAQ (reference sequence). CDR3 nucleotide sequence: TGTGCCAGCAGCTTAGCACGGAAGCGGGAGGGCCAAGAAAACAATGAGCAGTTCTTC. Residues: CASSLARKREGQENNEQFF. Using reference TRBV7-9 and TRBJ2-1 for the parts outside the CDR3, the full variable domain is DTGVSQNPRHKITKRGQNVTFRCDPISEHNRLYWYRQTLGQGPEFLTYFQNEAQLEKSRLLSDRFSAERPKGSFSTLEIQRTEQGDSAMYLCASSLARKREGQENNEQFFGPGTRLTVL.

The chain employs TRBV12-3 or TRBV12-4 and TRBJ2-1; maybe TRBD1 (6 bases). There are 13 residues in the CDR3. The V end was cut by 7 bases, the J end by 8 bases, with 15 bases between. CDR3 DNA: TGTGCCAGCAAGGTCCAGGGGCGCTATGAGCAGTTCTTC. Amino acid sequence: CASKVQGRYEQFF.

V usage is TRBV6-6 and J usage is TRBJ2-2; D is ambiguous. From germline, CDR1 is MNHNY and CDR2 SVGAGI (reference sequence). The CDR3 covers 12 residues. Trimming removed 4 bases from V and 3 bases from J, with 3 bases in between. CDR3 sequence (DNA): TGTGCCAGCAGTTTTGACACCGGGGAGCTGTTTTTT. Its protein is CASSFDTGELFF.

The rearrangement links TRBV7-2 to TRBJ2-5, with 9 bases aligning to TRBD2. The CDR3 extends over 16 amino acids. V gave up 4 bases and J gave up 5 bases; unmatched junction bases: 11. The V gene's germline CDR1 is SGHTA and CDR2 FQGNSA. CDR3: CASSWPRGGAMETQYF. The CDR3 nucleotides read TGTGCCAGCAGCTGGCCGCGGGGGGGAGCTATGGAGACCCAGTACTTC.

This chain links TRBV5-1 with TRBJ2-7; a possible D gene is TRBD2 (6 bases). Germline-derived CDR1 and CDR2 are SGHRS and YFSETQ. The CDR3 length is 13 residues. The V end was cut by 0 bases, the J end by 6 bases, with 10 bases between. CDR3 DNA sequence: TGCGCCAGCAGCTTGGTTGCGGGGACCGAGCAGTACTTC. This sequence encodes CASSLVAGTEQYF. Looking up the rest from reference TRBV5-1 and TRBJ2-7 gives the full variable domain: KAGVTQTPRYLIKTRGQQVTLSCSPISGHRSVSWYQQTPGQGLQFLFEYFSETQRNKGNFPGRFSGRQFSNSRSEMNVSTLELGDSALYLCASSLVAGTEQYFGPGTRLTVT.

Written as DNA, the CDR3 is TGCGCCAGCAGCCAATTCAGCAGGAACAATCAGCCCCAGCATTTT. It specifies CASSQFSRNNQPQHF. The chain combines TRBV4-1 with TRBJ1-5; D is uncertain. The CDR3 spans 15 residues. Deletions cut 2 bases from V and 3 bases from J, with 11 bases between. Germline CDR1 reads MGHRA; CDR2 reads YSYEKL.

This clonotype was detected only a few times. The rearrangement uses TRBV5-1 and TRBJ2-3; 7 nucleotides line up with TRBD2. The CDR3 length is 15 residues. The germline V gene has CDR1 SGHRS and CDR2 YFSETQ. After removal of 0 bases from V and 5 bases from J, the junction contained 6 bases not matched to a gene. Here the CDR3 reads CASSLAAGAIDTQYF. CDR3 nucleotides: TGCGCCAGCAGCTTGGCTGCGGGAGCTATAGATACGCAGTATTTT.

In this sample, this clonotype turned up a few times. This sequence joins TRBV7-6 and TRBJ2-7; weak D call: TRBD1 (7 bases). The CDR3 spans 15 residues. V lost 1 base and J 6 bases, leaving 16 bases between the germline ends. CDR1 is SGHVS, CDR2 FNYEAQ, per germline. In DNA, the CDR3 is TGTGCCAGCAGCTTAGACCCGGGCAGGGGGGTCGAGCAGTACTTC. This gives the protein CASSLDPGRGVEQYF.

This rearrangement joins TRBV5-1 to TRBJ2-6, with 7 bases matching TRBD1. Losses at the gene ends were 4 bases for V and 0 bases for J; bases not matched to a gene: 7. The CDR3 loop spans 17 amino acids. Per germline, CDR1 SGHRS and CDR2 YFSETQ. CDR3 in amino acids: CASSPWTGISGANVLTF. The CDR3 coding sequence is TGCGCCAGCAGCCCCTGGACAGGAATCTCTGGGGCCAACGTCCTGACTTTC.

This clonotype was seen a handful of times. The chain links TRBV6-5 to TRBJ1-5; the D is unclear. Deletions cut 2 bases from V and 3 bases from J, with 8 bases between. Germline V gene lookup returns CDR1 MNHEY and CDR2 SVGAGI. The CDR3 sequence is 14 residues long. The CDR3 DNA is TGTGCCAGCAGTTACACGAGTCCCAATCAGCCCCAGCATTTT. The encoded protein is CASSYTSPNQPQHF.

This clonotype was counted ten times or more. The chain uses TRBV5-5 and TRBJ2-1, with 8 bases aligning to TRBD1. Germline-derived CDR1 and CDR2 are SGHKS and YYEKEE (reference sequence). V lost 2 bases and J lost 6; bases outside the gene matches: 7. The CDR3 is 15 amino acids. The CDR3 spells CASSFEGQVPNEQFF. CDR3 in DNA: TGTGCCAGCAGCTTTGAGGGACAGGTCCCCAATGAGCAGTTCTTC.

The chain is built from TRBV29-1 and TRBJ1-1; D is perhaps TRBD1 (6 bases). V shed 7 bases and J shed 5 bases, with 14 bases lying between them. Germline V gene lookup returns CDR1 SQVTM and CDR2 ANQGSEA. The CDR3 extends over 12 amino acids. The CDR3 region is CSANRRGTEAFF. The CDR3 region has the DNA TGCAGCGCCAACCGCAGGGGAACTGAAGCTTTCTTT.

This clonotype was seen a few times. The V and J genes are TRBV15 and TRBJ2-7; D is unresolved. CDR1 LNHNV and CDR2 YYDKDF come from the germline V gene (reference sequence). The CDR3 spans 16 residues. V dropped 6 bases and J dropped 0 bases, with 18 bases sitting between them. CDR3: CATRLESWGSSYEQYF. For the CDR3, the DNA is TGTGCCACCAGGCTAGAGTCCTGGGGTTCCTCCTACGAGCAGTACTTC.

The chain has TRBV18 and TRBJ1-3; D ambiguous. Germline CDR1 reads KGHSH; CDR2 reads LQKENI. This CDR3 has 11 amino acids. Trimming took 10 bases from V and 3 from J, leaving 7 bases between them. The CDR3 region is CATSFGNTIYF. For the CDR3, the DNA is TGTGCCACCTCCTTTGGAAACACCATATATTTT. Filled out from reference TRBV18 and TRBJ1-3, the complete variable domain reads NAGVMQNPRHLVRRRGQEARLRCSPMKGHSHVYWYRQLPEEGLKFMVYLQKENIIDESGMPKERFSAEFPKEGPSILRIQQVVRGDSAAYFCATSFGNTIYFGEGSWLTVV.